This TCR beta chain came from a study of blood T cell repertoires in COVID-19. Looking at the study overall: Sites across the United States, Italy and Spain contributed samples from acute and convalescent COVID-19. Nucleic acid was either cDNA or gDNA, and it came from T cells, B-cell-depleted T cells, or PBMCs.

Germline CDR1 SGDLS, CDR2 YYNGEE. With V trimmed by 2 bases and J by 4 bases, 7 bases remained unmatched. CDR3 length: 15 amino acids. Assay used: immunoSEQ multiplex PCR; TCRdb lists only in-frame clones, some missing. The sample includes roughly 66,000 clones, around 82% seen only once; the top ten take 5% to 8%. The sequenced sample consisted of peripheral blood. This receptor was taken from a man aged 55 to 70 with acute or convalescent COVID-19. V usage is TRBV9 and J usage is TRBJ2-5; 8 bases map to TRBD1. CDR3 in DNA: TGTGCCAGCAGCGTTTGGACAGGGAAAGGAGAGACCCAGTACTTC. Its protein is CASSVWTGKGETQYF.